This T cell receptor (beta chain) was found in a study of CD8 T cells in Susac syndrome. Trimming shortened V by 2 bases and J by 0 bases, and 19 bases separated the two germline ends. The CDR3 has 18 amino acids. Germline V CDR1 and CDR2: KGHSH, LQKENI. It was with random hexamers that 0.5 to 1 ug RNA was reverse transcribed. TCRdb used MiXCR to reprocess the immunoSEQ multiplex PCR reads, holding one entry per CDR3 protein. Here the sample spans about 83,000 distinct CDR3 sequences, approximately 95% being singletons. The source of this sequence is a human donor with Susac syndrome. Sample: CD8+ T cells from PBMCs. The chain is built from TRBV18 and TRBJ2-5; a weak D match, TRBD2 (5 bases). The CDR3 DNA sequence: TGTGCCAGCTCACCAACTACGGGCTCGGTGGAGGACCAAGAGACCCAGTACTTC. Translated: CASSPTTGSVEDQETQYF.